This note documents a single T cell receptor beta chain sequence. What it recognizes is unknown. These data come from a study of T-cell reconstitution after alpha-beta-depleted transplantation in children. The study, taken as a whole, reports: The main origin of T-cell counts and diversity one year after transplant was newly produced T cells.

The CDR3 loop spans 14 amino acids. Trimming removed 4 bases from V and 7 bases from J; junction bases left unmatched: 7. Germline CDR1 SGHVS, CDR2 FNYEAQ. Unique molecular identifiers were built into the TCRbeta library. TCRdb re-analysed the PCR reads in MiXCR, keeping a single row per CDR3 protein. The data show around 700,000 distinct CDR3 sequences, with 13% seen just once and approximately 0.8% held by the top ten. Source: PBMCs, taken before TCRalphabeta/CD19-depleted stem cell transplant. The TCR comes from a girl between 2 and 10 years old with congenital amegakaryocytic thrombocytopenia, due to receive a stem cell transplant. This chain connects TRBV7-6 to TRBJ2-5, with 9 bases matching TRBD2. CDR3 coding DNA: TGTGCCAGCAGCTCCGCGGGACTAGCAGGGACCCAGTACTTC. This sequence encodes CASSSAGLAGTQYF.